The clone carrying this T cell receptor (beta chain) was seen only once. Germline loops: CDR1 LNHDA, CDR2 SQIVND (reference sequence). With V trimmed by 5 bases and J by 6 bases, 7 bases remained unmatched. The CDR3 totals 15 residues. The PCR made use of 60 Vbeta and 13 Jbeta primers. The table came from immunoSEQ multiplex PCR; TCRdb's copy has only in-frame clones and leaves some out. The sample has some 140,000 clones, roughly 70% seen once. The data originate from a study of cytomegalovirus exposure and HLA in healthy donors. The gene calls are TRBV19 and TRBJ1-5, with 10 nucleotides matching TRBD1. This clonotype originated in a man in his forties in good health and CMV-seronegative. The material sequenced was PBMCs. The CDR3 protein is CASSWGQGLGQPQHF. The CDR3 nucleotides are TGTGCCAGTAGTTGGGGACAGGGGCTGGGTCAGCCCCAGCATTTT.